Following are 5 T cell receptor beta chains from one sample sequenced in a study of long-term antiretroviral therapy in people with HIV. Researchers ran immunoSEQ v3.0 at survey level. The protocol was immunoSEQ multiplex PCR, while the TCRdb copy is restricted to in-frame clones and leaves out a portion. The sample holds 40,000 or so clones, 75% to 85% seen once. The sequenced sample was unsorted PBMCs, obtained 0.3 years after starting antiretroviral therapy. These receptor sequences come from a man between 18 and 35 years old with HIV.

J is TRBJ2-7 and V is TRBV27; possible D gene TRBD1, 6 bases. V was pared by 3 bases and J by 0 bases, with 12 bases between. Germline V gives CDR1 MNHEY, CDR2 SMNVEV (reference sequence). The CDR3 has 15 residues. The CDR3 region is CASSFYRDTSYEQYF. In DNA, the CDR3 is TGTGCCAGCAGTTTCTACAGGGATACCTCCTACGAGCAGTACTTC.

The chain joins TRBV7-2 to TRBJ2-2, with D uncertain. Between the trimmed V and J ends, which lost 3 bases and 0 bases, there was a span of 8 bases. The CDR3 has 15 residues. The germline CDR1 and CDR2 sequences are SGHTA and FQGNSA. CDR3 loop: CASSFYGPNTGELFF. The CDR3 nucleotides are TGTGCCAGCAGCTTTTACGGGCCGAACACCGGGGAGCTGTTTTTT.

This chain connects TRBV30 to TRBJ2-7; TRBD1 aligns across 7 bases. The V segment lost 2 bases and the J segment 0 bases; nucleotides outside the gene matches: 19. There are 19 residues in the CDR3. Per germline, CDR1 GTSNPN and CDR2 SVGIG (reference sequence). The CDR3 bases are TGTGCCTGGAGTTTCCTCAGGGGACAGCCCCTTTCCGGCTCCTACGAGCAGTACTTC. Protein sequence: CAWSFLRGQPLSGSYEQYF.

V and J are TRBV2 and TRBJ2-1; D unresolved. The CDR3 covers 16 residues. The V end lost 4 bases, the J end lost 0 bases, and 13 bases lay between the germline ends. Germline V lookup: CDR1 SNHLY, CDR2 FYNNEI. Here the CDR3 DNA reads TGTGCCAGCAGTGTAGGTGGGCAAAGCTCCTACAATGAGCAGTTCTTC. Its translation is CASSVGGQSSYNEQFF.

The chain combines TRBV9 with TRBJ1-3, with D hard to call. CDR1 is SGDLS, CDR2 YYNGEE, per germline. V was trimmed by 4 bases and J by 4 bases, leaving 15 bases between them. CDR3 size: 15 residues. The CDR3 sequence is CASSLRGAGGNTIYF. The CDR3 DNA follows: TGTGCCAGCAGCTTGCGCGGAGCCGGAGGAAACACCATATATTTT.